The entry below gives a single T cell receptor beta chain sequence along with its context. What it binds is not known. This record belongs to a study of cytomegalovirus exposure and HLA in healthy donors. Overall study results and limits: Rare sequences made up most TCRs, while some public TCRs were found in many donors.

Generated by immunoSEQ multiplex PCR, the TCRdb table keeps only in-frame clones and is missing some. This sample yields over 100,000 clones, of which 88% are seen a single time; about 6.3% belongs to the top ten. Germline values: CDR1 SGHVS, CDR2 FQNEAQ. Deletions cut 4 bases from V and 3 bases from J, with 18 bases between. The CDR3 is 16 residues long. The sequence derives from a woman under 30 in good health and CMV-seropositive. Specimen: PBMCs. The chain links TRBV7-8 to TRBJ1-2; TRBD1 might be the D (5 bases). The CDR3 region has the DNA TGTGCCAGCAGCTCCCTTGACGGGGGTTTGGACTATGGCTACACCTTC. Translated: CASSSLDGGLDYGYTF.